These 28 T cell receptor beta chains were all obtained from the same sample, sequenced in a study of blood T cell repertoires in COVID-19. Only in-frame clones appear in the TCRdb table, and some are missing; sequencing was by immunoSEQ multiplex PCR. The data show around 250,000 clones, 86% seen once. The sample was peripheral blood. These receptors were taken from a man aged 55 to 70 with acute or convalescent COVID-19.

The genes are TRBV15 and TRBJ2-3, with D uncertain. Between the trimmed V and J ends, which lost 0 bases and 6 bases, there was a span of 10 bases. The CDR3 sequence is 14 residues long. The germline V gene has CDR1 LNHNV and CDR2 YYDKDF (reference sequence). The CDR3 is CATSRDRTPDTQYF. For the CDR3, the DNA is TGTGCCACCAGCAGAGATCGTACTCCCGATACGCAGTATTTT.

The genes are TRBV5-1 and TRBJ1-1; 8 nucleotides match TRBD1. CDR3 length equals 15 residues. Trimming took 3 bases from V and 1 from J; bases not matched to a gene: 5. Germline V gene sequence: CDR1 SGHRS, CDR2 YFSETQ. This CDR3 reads CASSYRQGQNTEAFF. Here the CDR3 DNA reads TGCGCCAGCAGCTACCGACAGGGGCAGAACACTGAAGCTTTCTTT.

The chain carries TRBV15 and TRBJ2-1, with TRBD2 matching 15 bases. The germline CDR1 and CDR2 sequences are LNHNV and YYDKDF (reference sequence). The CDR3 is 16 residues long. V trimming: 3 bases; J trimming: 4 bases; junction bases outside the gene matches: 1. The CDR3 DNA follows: TGTGCCACCAGCAGCGGGACTAGCGGGAGGTACAATGAGCAGTTCTTC. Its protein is CATSSGTSGRYNEQFF.

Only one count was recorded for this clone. The DNA for the CDR3 is TGTGCCAGCAGGACTCCGGGGAGGGGGGCCGACTACGAGCAGTACTTC. Its translation: CASRTPGRGADYEQYF. The chain recombines TRBV27 with TRBJ2-7; TRBD2 is a possible D gene (7 bases). The CDR3 extends over 16 amino acids. Germline values: CDR1 MNHEY, CDR2 SMNVEV (reference sequence). The V end lost 6 bases, the J end lost 3 bases, and 21 bases lay between the germline ends.

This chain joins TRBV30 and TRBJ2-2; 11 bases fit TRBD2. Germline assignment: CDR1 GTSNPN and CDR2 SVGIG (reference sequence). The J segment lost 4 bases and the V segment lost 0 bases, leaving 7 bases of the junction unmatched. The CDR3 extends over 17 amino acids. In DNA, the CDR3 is TGTGCCTGGAGTGTAGCTAGCGGGAGGTCTCTCACCGGGGAGCTGTTTTTT. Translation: CAWSVASGRSLTGELFF.

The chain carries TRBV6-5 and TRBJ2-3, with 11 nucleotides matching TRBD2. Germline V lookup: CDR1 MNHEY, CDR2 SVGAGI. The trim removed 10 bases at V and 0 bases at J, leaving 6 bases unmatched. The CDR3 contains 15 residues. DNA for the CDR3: TGTGCCATCACGGGACTAGCGGCTAGCACAGATACGCAGTATTTT. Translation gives CAITGLAASTDTQYF.

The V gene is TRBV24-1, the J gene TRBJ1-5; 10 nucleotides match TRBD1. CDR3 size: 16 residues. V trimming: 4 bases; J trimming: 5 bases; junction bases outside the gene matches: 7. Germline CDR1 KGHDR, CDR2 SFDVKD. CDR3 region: CATSEPGQGEHQPQHF. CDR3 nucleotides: TGTGCCACCAGTGAACCTGGACAGGGGGAACATCAGCCCCAGCATTTT.

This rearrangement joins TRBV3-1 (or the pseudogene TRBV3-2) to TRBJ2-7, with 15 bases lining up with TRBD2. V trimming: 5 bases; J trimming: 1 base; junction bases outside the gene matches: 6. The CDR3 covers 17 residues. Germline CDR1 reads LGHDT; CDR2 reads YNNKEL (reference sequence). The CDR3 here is CASSTGTSGRFSYEQYF. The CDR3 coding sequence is TGTGCCAGCAGCACCGGGACTAGCGGGAGGTTTTCCTACGAGCAGTACTTC.

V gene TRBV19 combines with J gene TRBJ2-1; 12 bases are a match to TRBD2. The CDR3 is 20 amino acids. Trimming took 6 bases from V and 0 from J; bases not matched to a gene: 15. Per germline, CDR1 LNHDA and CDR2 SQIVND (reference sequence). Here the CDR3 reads CASSRDRVTSGRSSYNEQFF. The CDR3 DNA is TGTGCCAGTAGCCGCGACAGGGTAACTAGCGGGAGGAGCTCCTACAATGAGCAGTTCTTC.

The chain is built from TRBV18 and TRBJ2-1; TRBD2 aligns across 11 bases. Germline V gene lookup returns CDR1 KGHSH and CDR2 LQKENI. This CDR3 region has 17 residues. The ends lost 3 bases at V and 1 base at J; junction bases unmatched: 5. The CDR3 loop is CASSPPASGRSYNEQFF. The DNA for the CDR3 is TGTGCCAGCTCACCTCCCGCTAGCGGGAGGTCCTACAATGAGCAGTTCTTC.

CDR3 protein: CASSSLTTSGSETQYF. For the CDR3, the DNA is TGTGCCAGCAGTTCCCTAACGACTAGCGGGAGTGAGACCCAGTACTTC. The V call is TRBV28, the J call TRBJ2-5; 12 bases are shared with TRBD2. This CDR3 spans 16 amino acids. V trimming: 4 bases; J trimming: 5 bases; junction bases outside the gene matches: 8. Germline assignment: CDR1 MDHEN and CDR2 SYDVKM.

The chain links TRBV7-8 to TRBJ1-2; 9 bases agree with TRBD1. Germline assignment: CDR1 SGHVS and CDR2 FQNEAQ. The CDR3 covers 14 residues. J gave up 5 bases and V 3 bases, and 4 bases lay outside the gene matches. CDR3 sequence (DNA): TGTGCCAGCAGCTTCGACAGGGGGGAATATGGCTACACCTTC. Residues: CASSFDRGEYGYTF. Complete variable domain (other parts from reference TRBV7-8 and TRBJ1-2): GAGVSQSPRYKVAKRGQDVALRCDPISGHVSLFWYQQALGQGPEFLTYFQNEAQLDKSGLPSDRFFAERPEGSVSTLKIQRTQQEDSAVYLCASSFDRGEYGYTFGSGTRLTVV.

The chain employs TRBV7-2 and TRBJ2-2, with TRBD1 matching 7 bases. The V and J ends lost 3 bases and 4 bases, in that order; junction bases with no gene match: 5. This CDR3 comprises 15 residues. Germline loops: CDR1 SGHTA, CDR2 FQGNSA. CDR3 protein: CASSFRQGPTGELFF. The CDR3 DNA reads TGTGCCAGCAGCTTTCGACAGGGCCCCACCGGGGAGCTGTTTTTT.

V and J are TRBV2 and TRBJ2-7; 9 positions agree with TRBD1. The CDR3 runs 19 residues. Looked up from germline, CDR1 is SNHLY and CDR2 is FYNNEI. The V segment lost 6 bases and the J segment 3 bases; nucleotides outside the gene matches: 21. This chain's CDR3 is CASRTPGQGLASGFYEQYF. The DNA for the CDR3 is TGTGCCAGCAGAACACCGGGACAGGGTCTGGCTAGCGGATTCTACGAGCAGTACTTC.

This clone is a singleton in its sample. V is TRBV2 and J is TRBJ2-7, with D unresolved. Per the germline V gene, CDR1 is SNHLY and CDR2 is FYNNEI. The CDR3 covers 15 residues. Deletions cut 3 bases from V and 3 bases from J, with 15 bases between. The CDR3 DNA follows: TGTGCCAGCAGTGAGTCTCAGAGCAAGCGCTACGAGCAGTACTTC. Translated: CASSESQSKRYEQYF. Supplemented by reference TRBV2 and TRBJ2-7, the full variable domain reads EPEVTQTPSHQVTQMGQEVILRCVPISNHLYFYWYRQILGQKVEFLVSFYNNEISEKSEIFDDQFSVERPDGSNFTLKIRSTKLEDSAMYFCASSESQSKRYEQYFGPGTRLTVT.

CDR3 residues: CASSDWDRVQTQYF. For the CDR3, the DNA is TGTGCCAGCAGTGACTGGGACAGGGTCCAGACCCAGTACTTC. V gene TRBV25-1 combines with J gene TRBJ2-5; TRBD1 agrees at 9 bases. The germline V gene encodes CDR1 MGHDK and CDR2 SYGVNS. This CDR3 spans 14 amino acids. After removal of 3 bases from V and 6 bases from J, the junction contained 5 bases not matched to a gene.

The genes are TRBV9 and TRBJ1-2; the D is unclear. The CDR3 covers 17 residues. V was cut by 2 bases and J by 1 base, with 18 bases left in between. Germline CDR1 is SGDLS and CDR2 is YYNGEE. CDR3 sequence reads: CASSVVPELGGNYGYTF. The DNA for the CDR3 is TGTGCCAGCAGCGTCGTTCCGGAGCTGGGTGGTAACTATGGCTACACCTTC.

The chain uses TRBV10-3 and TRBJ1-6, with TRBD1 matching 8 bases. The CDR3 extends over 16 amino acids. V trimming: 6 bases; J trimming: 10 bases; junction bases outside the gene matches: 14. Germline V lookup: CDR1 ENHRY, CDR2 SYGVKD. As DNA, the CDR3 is TGTGCCATCAGCAATCTCGGGGGACAGGCCGAGTCACCCCTCCACTTT. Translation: CAISNLGGQAESPLHF.

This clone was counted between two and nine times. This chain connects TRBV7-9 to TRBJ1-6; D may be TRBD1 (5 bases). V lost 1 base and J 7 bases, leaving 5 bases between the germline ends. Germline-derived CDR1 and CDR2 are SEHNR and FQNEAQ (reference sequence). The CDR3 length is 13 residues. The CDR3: CASSLEGNSPLHF. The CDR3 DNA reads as TGTGCCAGCAGCTTAGAGGGGAATTCACCCCTCCACTTT.

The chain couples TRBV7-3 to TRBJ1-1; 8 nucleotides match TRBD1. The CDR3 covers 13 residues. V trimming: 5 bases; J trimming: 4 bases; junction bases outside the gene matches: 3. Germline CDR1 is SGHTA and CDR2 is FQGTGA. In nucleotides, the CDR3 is TGTGCCAGCAGCGTCACAGGGGGCACTGAAGCTTTCTTT. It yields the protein CASSVTGGTEAFF.

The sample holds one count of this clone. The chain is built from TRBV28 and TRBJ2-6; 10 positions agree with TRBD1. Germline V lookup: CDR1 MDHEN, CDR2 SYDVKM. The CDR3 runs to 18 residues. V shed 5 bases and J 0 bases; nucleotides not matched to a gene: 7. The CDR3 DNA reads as TGTGCCAGCAGTATAAGGACAGGGGGTATCTCTGGGGCCAACGTCCTGACTTTC. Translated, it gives CASSIRTGGISGANVLTF. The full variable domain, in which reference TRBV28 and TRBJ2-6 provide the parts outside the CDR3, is DVKVTQSSRYLVKRTGEKVFLECVQDMDHENMFWYRQDPGLGLRLIYFSYDVKMKEKGDIPEGYSVSREKKERFSLILESASTNQTSMYLCASSIRTGGISGANVLTFGAGSRLTVL.

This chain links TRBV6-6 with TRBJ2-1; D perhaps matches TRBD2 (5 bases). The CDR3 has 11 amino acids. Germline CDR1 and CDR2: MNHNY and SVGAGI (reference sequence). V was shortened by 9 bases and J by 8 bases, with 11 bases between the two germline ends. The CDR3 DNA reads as TGTGCCAGTTCGAGGCGGGATGAGCAGTTCTTC. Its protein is CASSRRDEQFF.

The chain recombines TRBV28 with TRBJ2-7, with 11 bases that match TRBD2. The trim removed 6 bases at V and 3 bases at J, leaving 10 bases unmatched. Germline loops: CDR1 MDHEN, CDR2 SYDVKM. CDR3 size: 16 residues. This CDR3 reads CASSKMRTSGFYEQYF. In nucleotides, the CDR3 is TGTGCCAGCAGCAAAATGAGGACTAGCGGGTTCTACGAGCAGTACTTC.

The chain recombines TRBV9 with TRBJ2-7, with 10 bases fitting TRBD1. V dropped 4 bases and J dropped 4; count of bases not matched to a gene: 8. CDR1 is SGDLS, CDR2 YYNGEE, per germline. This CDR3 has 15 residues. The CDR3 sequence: CASSPGTGVQYEQYF. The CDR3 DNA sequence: TGTGCCAGCAGCCCCGGGACAGGGGTACAATACGAGCAGTACTTC. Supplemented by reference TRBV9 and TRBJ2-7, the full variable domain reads DSGVTQTPKHLITATGQRVTLRCSPRSGDLSVYWYQQSLDQGLQFLIQYYNGEERAKGNILERFSAQQFPDLHSELNLSSLELGDSALYFCASSPGTGVQYEQYFGPGTRLTVT.

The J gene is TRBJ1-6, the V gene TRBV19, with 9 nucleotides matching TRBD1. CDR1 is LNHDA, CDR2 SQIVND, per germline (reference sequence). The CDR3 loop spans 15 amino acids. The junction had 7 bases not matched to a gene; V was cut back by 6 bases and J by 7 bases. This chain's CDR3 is CASSPGQGANSPLHF. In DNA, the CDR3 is TGTGCCAGTAGCCCGGGACAGGGAGCCAATTCACCCCTCCACTTT.

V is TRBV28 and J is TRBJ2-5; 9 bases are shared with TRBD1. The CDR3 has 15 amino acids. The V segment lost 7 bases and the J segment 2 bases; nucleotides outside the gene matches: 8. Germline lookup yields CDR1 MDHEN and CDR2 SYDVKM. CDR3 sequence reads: CASTFLGQGQETQYF. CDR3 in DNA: TGTGCCAGCACCTTCTTGGGACAGGGACAAGAGACCCAGTACTTC.

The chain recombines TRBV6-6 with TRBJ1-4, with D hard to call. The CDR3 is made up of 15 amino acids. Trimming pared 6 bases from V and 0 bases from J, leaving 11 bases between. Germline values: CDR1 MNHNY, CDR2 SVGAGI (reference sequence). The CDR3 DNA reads TGTGCCAGCAGAAACCCACATGCAACTAATGAAAAACTGTTTTTT. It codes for CASRNPHATNEKLFF.

DNA for the CDR3: TGTGCCAGCAGCCCACTCGGGACTAGCGGTTACAATGAGCAGTTCTTC. The encoded protein is CASSPLGTSGYNEQFF. The gene calls are TRBV7-2 and TRBJ2-1; the match to TRBD2 covers 11 bases. The CDR3 sequence is 16 residues long. Germline CDR1 SGHTA, CDR2 FQGNSA. V shed 5 bases and J 4 bases; nucleotides not matched to a gene: 7.